This is a list of T cell receptor beta chains from one sample in a study of CD8 T cells in Susac syndrome. TCRdb re-derived calls from the immunoSEQ multiplex PCR reads in MiXCR, one entry per CDR3 protein. The sample has hundreds of thousands of distinct CDR3 sequences; 80% to 95% are singletons. Sequencing input: CD4+ T cells from PBMCs. The receptors originated from a human donor with multiple sclerosis. The conserved cysteine and the conserved F or W are not part of the CDR3 here.

j_call: TRBJ2-7; v_call: TRBV20-1; cdr3_aa: SARPSRGYEQY
j_call: TRBJ1-6; v_call: TRBV6-6; cdr3_aa: ASSYSSGNSPLH
j_call: TRBJ2-1; v_call: TRBV20-1; cdr3_aa: SASWAGHEQF
j_call: TRBJ2-6; v_call: TRBV19; cdr3_aa: ASQTGAGANVLT
j_call: TRBJ1-5; v_call: TRBV5-6; cdr3_aa: ASSLGVNQPQH
j_call: TRBJ2-7; v_call: TRBV23-1; cdr3_aa: ASSPRSLNVAGLSYEQY
j_call: TRBJ2-6; v_call: TRBV13; cdr3_aa: ASSQQLPGSSGANVLT
j_call: TRBJ2-5; v_call: TRBV6-5; cdr3_aa: ASSYSAVPGGQETQY
j_call: TRBJ2-4; v_call: TRBV20-1; cdr3_aa: SAPRGGETKNIQY
j_call: TRBJ2-1; v_call: TRBV4-1; cdr3_aa: ASSQRGAGTSGNEQF
j_call: TRBJ1-1; v_call: TRBV7-2; cdr3_aa: ASSTYTGPKKEAF
j_call: TRBJ2-4; v_call: TRBV6-5; cdr3_aa: ASRSEGGNIQY
j_call: TRBJ2-5; v_call: TRBV20-1; cdr3_aa: SARILAGGPGETQY
j_call: TRBJ1-2; v_call: TRBV24-1; cdr3_aa: ATSADSLGGYT
j_call: TRBJ2-2; v_call: TRBV10-3; cdr3_aa: AIRPREFSGELF
j_call: TRBJ1-3; v_call: TRBV3-1; cdr3_aa: ASSRDRDRNTIY
j_call: TRBJ2-2; v_call: TRBV12-3/TRBV12-4; cdr3_aa: ASRTGIAGELF
j_call: TRBJ1-1; v_call: TRBV28; cdr3_aa: ASSWGAGGGTEAF
j_call: TRBJ2-1; v_call: TRBV12-3/TRBV12-4; cdr3_aa: ASSFRSHGAGYEQF
j_call: TRBJ1-5; v_call: TRBV4-1; cdr3_aa: ASSQDLRTGTGQPQH
j_call: TRBJ2-1; v_call: TRBV2; cdr3_aa: ASNRLASYNEQF
j_call: TRBJ2-5; v_call: TRBV7-2; cdr3_aa: ASSFAGTAQETQY
j_call: TRBJ1-2; v_call: TRBV5-1; cdr3_aa: ASSLSPGAVSYGYT
j_call: TRBJ1-3; v_call: TRBV12-3/TRBV12-4; cdr3_aa: ASRSTGSPGNTIY
j_call: TRBJ2-2; v_call: TRBV4-2; cdr3_aa: ASSQFLLAGTNTGELF
j_call: TRBJ1-2; v_call: TRBV20-1; cdr3_aa: SARGGALDGYT
j_call: TRBJ2-4; v_call: TRBV6-5; cdr3_aa: ASSTGGLKGIQY
j_call: TRBJ1-2; v_call: TRBV12-3/TRBV12-4; cdr3_aa: ASSQDPAGGYT
j_call: TRBJ2-1; v_call: TRBV18; cdr3_aa: ASSPAGGQDEQF
j_call: TRBJ1-3; v_call: TRBV20-1; cdr3_aa: SARDGHTPGSGNTIY
j_call: TRBJ2-3; v_call: TRBV5-4; cdr3_aa: ASSRGGGNTDTQY
j_call: TRBJ2-1; v_call: TRBV24-1; cdr3_aa: ATSEHSIGNEQF
j_call: TRBJ2-7; v_call: TRBV12-3/TRBV12-4; cdr3_aa: ASSSFSNSGQY
j_call: TRBJ1-1; v_call: TRBV5-1; cdr3_aa: ASSPTPGHTEAF
j_call: TRBJ1-1; v_call: TRBV18; cdr3_aa: ASSPPGDIWTEAF
j_call: TRBJ2-6; v_call: TRBV5-1; cdr3_aa: ASSLTAGANVLT
j_call: TRBJ2-1; v_call: TRBV3-1; cdr3_aa: ASAGASSYNEQF
j_call: TRBJ2-2; v_call: TRBV7-9; cdr3_aa: ASSSPGHTNTGELF
j_call: TRBJ1-5; v_call: TRBV7-2; cdr3_aa: ASSLYGYSNQPQH
j_call: TRBJ1-2; v_call: TRBV25-1; cdr3_aa: ASRSPNYGYT
j_call: TRBJ1-2; v_call: TRBV30; cdr3_aa: AWSPPLGGYT
j_call: TRBJ2-1; v_call: TRBV9; cdr3_aa: ASSATGQALYNEQF
j_call: TRBJ2-6; v_call: TRBV24-1; cdr3_aa: ATSPQGSGANVLT
j_call: TRBJ1-2; v_call: TRBV3-1; cdr3_aa: ASSQVLSYGYT